The 16 T cell receptor beta chains listed next were all sequenced from one sample in a study of blood T cell repertoires in COVID-19 (TCRdb year 2020). The method was the immunoSEQ multiplex PCR assay. The clones in this table, taken by TCRdb from immuneACCESS, are in-frame only. Not every clone is retained; where verified, under half of the shortfall comes from an unresolved V gene, and the cause of the rest is unknown. The sample table records about 140,000 clones; almost 85% of these occur just once. The biggest ten clones account for about 3.2% of the sample. Sequenced input: peripheral blood. The receptors originated from a man aged 50-60 years with acute or convalescent COVID-19.

A word on this clone: Given a much more abundant clone one base away, this may be a read error. The rearrangement joins TRBV7-2 to TRBJ2-7; D unresolved. V shed 3 bases and J shed 2 bases, with 8 bases lying between them. Germline-derived CDR1 and CDR2 are SGHTA and FQGNSA. The CDR3 runs to 13 residues. CDR3 sequence: CASSFAGPYEQYF. CDR3 sequence (DNA): TGTGCCAGCAGCTTTGCAGGCCCCTACGAGCAGTACTTC.

The genes are TRBV10-3 and TRBJ2-2, with a weak D call TRBD1 (6 bases). V was shortened by 1 base and J by 5 bases, with 14 bases between the two germline ends. Germline V gene sequence: CDR1 ENHRY, CDR2 SYGVKD. This CDR3 region has 16 residues. The CDR3 region has the DNA TGTGCCATCAGTGAGTTTGGACCAGGGGAGACCGGGGAGCTGTTTTTT. Its protein product is CAISEFGPGETGELFF.

The rearrangement joins TRBV6-5 to TRBJ1-4; D remains ambiguous. CDR1 and CDR2 (germline): MNHEY, SVGAGI. The CDR3 runs 15 residues. V lost 5 bases to trimming and J lost 7 bases, with 17 bases between them. The CDR3 DNA reads as TGTGCCAGCAGTCCCTTTCGGACCGGGAGTGAAAAACTGTTTTTT. Translating gives CASSPFRTGSEKLFF.

The chain recombines TRBV7-2 with TRBJ1-1, with D tentatively TRBD1 (5 bases). The germline CDR1 and CDR2 sequences are SGHTA and FQGNSA. This CDR3 is 14 amino acids long. Trimming stripped 5 bases from V and 1 base from J, with 11 bases between. The CDR3 DNA reads as TGTGCCAGCAGCCACCCCGACAGGAACACTGAAGCTTTCTTT. Translation: CASSHPDRNTEAFF.

J is TRBJ2-1 and V is TRBV3-1 (or the pseudogene TRBV3-2); D may be TRBD2 (6 bases). The germline V and J ends were trimmed by 5 bases and 12 bases, with 14 bases remaining between them. Germline assignment: CDR1 LGHDT and CDR2 YNNKEL (reference sequence). The CDR3 contains 12 residues. The CDR3 coding sequence is TGTGCCAGCAGCGAAAAAAGAGCGGGGCAGTTCTTC. As protein: CASSEKRAGQFF.

The chain carries TRBV27 and TRBJ1-2, with no clear D. The CDR3 contains 16 residues. The germline V gene encodes CDR1 MNHEY and CDR2 SMNVEV (reference sequence). Trimming took off 8 bases at V and 0 bases at J, with 19 bases between the two ends. The CDR3 region is CASAPPSRQPNYGYTF. The CDR3 nucleotides are TGTGCCAGCGCTCCCCCTAGCCGGCAACCTAACTATGGCTACACCTTC.

J is TRBJ1-4 and V is TRBV28; D is ambiguous. In germline, CDR1 is MDHEN, CDR2 SYDVKM. Trimming left V 4 bases short and J 0 bases short, with 9 bases between. The length of the CDR3 is 15 residues. The CDR3 DNA reads as TGTGCCAGCAGTTCACTGGTTGCAACTAATGAAAAACTGTTTTTT. Translation gives CASSSLVATNEKLFF. Full variable domain (outside the CDR3, taken from reference TRBV28 and TRBJ1-4): DVKVTQSSRYLVKRTGEKVFLECVQDMDHENMFWYRQDPGLGLRLIYFSYDVKMKEKGDIPEGYSVSREKKERFSLILESASTNQTSMYLCASSSLVATNEKLFFGSGTQLSVL.

In this sample, this clone turned up a few times. V and J are TRBV7-3 and TRBJ2-7; 11 bases map to TRBD1. The CDR3 totals 14 residues. Trimming removed 5 bases from V and 3 bases from J; junction bases left unmatched: 3. The V gene's germline CDR1 is SGHTA and CDR2 FQGTGA. CDR3: CASSVGTGGYEQYF. The CDR3 nucleotides read TGTGCCAGCAGCGTCGGGACAGGGGGCTACGAGCAGTACTTC.

The chain recombines TRBV18 with TRBJ1-5; 8 nucleotides align to TRBD1. The germline V gene has CDR1 KGHSH and CDR2 LQKENI. The CDR3 is made up of 18 amino acids. V was clipped by 3 bases and J by 0 bases; unmatched bases: 10. The CDR3 DNA reads TGTGCCAGCTCACCCGGACAGGGCCTTGCGTATAGCAATCAGCCCCAGCATTTT. Protein product: CASSPGQGLAYSNQPQHF.

CDR3 nucleotide sequence: TGTGCCAGCACCGTCACCGGGGAGCTGTTTTTT. Protein product: CASTVTGELFF. The V and J genes are TRBV12-3 or TRBV12-4 and TRBJ2-2, with D uncertain. CDR3 length equals 11 residues. Trimming removed 7 bases from V and 4 bases from J, with 4 bases in between.

J is TRBJ1-1 and V is TRBV2; D gene ambiguous. CDR1 is SNHLY, CDR2 FYNNEI, per germline. The CDR3 extends over 15 amino acids. Trimming took 1 base from V and 1 from J, leaving 10 bases between them. CDR3 loop: CASSEEVGGNTEAFF. The CDR3 DNA follows: TGTGCCAGCAGTGAAGAAGTAGGCGGGAACACTGAAGCTTTCTTT.

The rearrangement uses TRBV11-2 and TRBJ2-2; 8 bases agree with TRBD2. The CDR3 is made up of 16 amino acids. V gave up 5 bases and J gave up 1 base; unmatched junction bases: 6. Looked up from germline, CDR1 is SGHAT and CDR2 is FQNNGV. CDR3 amino acids: CASSPRTSRNTGELFF. For the CDR3, the DNA is TGTGCCAGCAGCCCACGGACTAGCCGGAACACCGGGGAGCTGTTTTTT.

The rearrangement links TRBV2 to TRBJ1-5, with TRBD1 matching 7 bases. V shed 1 base, J shed 4 bases, and the junction held 1 base outside the gene matches. The germline V gene has CDR1 SNHLY and CDR2 FYNNEI. The length of the CDR3 is 14 residues. The CDR3 spells CASSEETGNQPQHF. The CDR3 DNA reads TGTGCCAGCAGTGAAGAGACAGGGAATCAGCCCCAGCATTTT.

The J gene is TRBJ2-1, the V gene TRBV6-5; the D gene is possibly TRBD1 (7 bases). Germline V CDR1 and CDR2: MNHEY, SVGAGI. This CDR3 region has 14 residues. The V end lost 2 bases, the J end lost 7 bases, and 12 bases lay between the germline ends. The CDR3 nucleotides are TGTGCCAGCAGTTACGAGTCAGGGGGGAATGAGCAGTTCTTC. The encoded protein is CASSYESGGNEQFF.

V and J are TRBV10-2 and TRBJ1-2; 9 positions match TRBD1. With 6 bases clipped from V and 4 bases from J, the junction kept 6 bases outside the gene matches. The CDR3 has 14 amino acids. Per the germline V gene, CDR1 is WSHSY and CDR2 is SAAADI. CDR3: CASRKQGAGYGYTF. The CDR3, as DNA: TGCGCCAGCAGAAAACAGGGGGCTGGCTATGGCTACACCTTC.

The chain couples TRBV9 to TRBJ2-7, with 7 bases fitting TRBD1. Germline values: CDR1 SGDLS, CDR2 YYNGEE. With 1 base clipped from V and 2 bases from J, the junction kept 9 bases outside the gene matches. The CDR3 length is 16 residues. CDR3 DNA: TGTGCCAGCAGCGTACGGGACAGCTCGAACCCCTACGAGCAGTACTTC. Translation: CASSVRDSSNPYEQYF. The whole variable domain, remainder taken from reference TRBV9 and TRBJ2-7, is DSGVTQTPKHLITATGQRVTLRCSPRSGDLSVYWYQQSLDQGLQFLIQYYNGEERAKGNILERFSAQQFPDLHSELNLSSLELGDSALYFCASSVRDSSNPYEQYFGPGTRLTVT.